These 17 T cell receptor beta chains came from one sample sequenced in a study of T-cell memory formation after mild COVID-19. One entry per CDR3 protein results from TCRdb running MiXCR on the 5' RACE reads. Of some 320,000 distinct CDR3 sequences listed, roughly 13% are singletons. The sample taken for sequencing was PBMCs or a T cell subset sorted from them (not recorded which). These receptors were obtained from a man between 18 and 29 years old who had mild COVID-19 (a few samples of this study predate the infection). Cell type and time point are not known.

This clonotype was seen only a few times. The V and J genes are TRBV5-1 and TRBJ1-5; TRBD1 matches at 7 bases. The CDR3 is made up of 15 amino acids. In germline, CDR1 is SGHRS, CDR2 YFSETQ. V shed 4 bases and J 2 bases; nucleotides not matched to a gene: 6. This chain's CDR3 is CASSLTTGGNQPQHF. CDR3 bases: TGCGCCAGCAGCCTGACAACAGGGGGCAATCAGCCCCAGCATTTT.

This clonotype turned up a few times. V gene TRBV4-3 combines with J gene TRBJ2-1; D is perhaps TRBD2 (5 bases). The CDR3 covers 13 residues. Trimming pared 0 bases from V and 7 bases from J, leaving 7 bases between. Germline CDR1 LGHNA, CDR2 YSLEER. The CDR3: CASSQERENEQFF. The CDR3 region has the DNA TGCGCCAGCAGCCAAGAGAGGGAGAATGAGCAGTTCTTC.

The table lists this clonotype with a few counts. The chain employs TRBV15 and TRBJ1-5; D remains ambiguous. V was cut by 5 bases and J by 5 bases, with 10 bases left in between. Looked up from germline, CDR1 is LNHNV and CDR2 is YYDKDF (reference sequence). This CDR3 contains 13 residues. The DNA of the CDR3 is TGTGCCACCAGCGGGCGTAGGGATCAGCCCCAGCATTTT. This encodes CATSGRRDQPQHF.

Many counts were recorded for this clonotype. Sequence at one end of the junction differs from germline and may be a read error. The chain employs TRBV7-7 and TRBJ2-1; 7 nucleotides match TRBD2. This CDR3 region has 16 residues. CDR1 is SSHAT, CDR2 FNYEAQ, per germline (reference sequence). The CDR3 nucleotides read TGTGCTAGCAGCCGGGGGGTGGGACTTCTCAGTAATGAGCAGTTCTTC. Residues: CASSRGVGLLSNEQFF.

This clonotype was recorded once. This CDR3 reads CASRRQIEETQYF. CDR3 DNA: TGTGCCAGCAGACGGCAGATTGAGGAGACCCAGTACTTC. The J gene is TRBJ2-5, the V gene TRBV6-5; D is ambiguous. The CDR3 contains 13 residues. Trimming removed 6 bases at V and 5 bases at J, with 13 bases between. Looked up from germline, CDR1 is MNHEY and CDR2 is SVGAGI.

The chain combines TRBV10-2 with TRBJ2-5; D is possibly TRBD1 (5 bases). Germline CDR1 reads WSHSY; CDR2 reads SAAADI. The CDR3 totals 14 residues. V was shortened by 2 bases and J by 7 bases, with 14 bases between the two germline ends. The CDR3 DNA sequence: TGCGCCAGCAGTGAGAGGGGTGGAGTGGTGACCCAGTACTTC. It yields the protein CASSERGGVVTQYF.

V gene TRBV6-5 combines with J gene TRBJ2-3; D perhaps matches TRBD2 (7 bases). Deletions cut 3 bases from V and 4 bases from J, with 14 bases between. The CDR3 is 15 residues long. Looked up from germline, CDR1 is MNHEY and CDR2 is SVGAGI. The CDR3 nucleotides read TGTGCCAGCAGTTATTGGGGGGGGCTGGCAGATACGCAGTATTTT. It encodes CASSYWGGLADTQYF.

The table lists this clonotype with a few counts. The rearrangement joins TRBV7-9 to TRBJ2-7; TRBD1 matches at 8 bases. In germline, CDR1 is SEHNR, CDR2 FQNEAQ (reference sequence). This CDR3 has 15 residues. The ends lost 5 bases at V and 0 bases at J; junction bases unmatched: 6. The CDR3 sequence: CASSRRDRSSYEQYV. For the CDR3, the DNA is TGTGCCAGCAGCCGCCGGGACAGGAGCTCCTACGAGCAGTACGTC.

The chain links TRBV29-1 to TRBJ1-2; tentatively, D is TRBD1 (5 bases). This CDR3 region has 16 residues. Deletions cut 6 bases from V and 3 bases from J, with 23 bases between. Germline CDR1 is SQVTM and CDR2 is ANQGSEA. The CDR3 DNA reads TGCAGCGTACGAGGCGACAGTCTTCAAAGGGACTATGGCTACACCTTC. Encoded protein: CSVRGDSLQRDYGYTF.

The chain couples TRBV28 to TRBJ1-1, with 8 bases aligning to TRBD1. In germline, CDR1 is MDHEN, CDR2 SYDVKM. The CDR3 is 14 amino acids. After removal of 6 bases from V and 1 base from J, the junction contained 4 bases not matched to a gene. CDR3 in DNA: TGTGCCAGCAGACCAGGGGGCCCGAACACTGAAGCTTTCTTT. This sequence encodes CASRPGGPNTEAFF.

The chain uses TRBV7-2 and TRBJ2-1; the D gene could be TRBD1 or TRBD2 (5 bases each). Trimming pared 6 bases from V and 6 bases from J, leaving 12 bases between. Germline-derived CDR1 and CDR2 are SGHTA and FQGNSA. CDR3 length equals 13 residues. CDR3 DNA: TGTGCCAGCAGGGTCGCCGGGGCCAATGAGCAGTTCTTC. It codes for CASRVAGANEQFF.

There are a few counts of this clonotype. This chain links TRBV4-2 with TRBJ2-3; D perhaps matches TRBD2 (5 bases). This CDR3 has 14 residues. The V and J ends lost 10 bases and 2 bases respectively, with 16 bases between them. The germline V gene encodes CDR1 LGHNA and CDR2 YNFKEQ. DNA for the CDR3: TGTGCCATCGGGGTAGCTGAGGCCACAGATACGCAGTATTTT. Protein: CAIGVAEATDTQYF.

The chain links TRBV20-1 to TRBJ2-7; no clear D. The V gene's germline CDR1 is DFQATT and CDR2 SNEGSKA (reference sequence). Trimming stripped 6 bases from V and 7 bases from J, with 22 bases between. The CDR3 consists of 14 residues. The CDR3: CSARIPGSPWEQYF. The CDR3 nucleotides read TGCAGTGCCCGGATCCCAGGCTCTCCCTGGGAGCAGTACTTC.

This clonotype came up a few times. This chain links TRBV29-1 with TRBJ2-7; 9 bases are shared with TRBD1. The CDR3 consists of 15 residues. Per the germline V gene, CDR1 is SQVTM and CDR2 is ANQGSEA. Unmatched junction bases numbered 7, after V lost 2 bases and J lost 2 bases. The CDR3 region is CSVETTYRGPYEQYF. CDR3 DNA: TGCAGCGTTGAAACCACATACAGGGGGCCCTACGAGCAGTACTTC.

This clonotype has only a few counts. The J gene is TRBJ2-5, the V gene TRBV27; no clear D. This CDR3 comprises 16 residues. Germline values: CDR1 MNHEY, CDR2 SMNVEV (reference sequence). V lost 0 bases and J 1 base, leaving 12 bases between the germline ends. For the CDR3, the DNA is TGTGCCAGCAGTTTATCGAGAGGCCAGAGCCAAGAGACCCAGTACTTC. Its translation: CASSLSRGQSQETQYF.

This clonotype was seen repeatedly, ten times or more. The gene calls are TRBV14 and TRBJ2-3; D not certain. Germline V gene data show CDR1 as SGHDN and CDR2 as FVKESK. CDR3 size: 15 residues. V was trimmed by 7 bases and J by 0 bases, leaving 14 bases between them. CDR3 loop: CASTRTGASTDTQYF. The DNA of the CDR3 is TGTGCCAGCACCCGGACCGGAGCCAGCACAGATACGCAGTATTTT.

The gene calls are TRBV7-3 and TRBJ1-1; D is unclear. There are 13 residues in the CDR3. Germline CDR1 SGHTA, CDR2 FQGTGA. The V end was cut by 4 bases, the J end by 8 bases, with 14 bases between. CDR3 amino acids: CASSSTLGEEAFF. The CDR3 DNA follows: TGTGCCAGCAGCTCCACCCTCGGGGAAGAAGCTTTCTTT.